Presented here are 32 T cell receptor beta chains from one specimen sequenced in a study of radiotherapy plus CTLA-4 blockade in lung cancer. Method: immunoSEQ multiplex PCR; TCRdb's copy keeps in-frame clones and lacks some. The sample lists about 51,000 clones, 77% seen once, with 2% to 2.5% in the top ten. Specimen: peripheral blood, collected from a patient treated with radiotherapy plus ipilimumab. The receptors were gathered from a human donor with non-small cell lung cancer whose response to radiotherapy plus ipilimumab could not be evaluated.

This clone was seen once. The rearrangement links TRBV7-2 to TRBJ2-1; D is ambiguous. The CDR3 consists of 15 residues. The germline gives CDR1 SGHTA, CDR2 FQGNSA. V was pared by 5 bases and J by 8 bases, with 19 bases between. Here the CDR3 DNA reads TGTGCCAGCAGCCACCGCACCTGGCCTGTCGATGAGCAGTTCTTC. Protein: CASSHRTWPVDEQFF.

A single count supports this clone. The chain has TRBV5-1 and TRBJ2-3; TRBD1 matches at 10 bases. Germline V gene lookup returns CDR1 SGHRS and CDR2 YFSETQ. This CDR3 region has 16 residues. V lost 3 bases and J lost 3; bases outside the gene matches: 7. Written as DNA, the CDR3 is TGCGCCAGCAGCTCGAGGACAGGGGGGTCGACAGATACGCAGTATTTT. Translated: CASSSRTGGSTDTQYF.

DNA of the CDR3: TGTGCCTGGAGTCGGCAGGATAATCAGCCCCAGCATTTT. Protein sequence: CAWSRQDNQPQHF. The V and J genes are TRBV30 and TRBJ1-5; D not resolved. Germline lookup yields CDR1 GTSNPN and CDR2 SVGIG (reference sequence). Trimming removed 2 bases at V and 4 bases at J, with 9 bases between. The CDR3 has 13 amino acids.

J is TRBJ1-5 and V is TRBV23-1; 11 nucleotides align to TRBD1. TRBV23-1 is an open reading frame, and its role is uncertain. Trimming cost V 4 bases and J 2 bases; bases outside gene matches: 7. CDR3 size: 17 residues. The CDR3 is CASSRPGQGECNQPQHF. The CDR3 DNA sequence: TGCGCCAGCAGTCGCCCGGGACAGGGGGAATGCAATCAGCCCCAGCATTTT.

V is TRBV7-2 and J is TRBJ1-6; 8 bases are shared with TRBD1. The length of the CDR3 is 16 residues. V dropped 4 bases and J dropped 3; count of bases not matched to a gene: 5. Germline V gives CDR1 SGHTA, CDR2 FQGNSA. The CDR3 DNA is TGTGCCAGCAGCTCGGACAGGGTGGACTATAATTCACCCCTCCACTTT. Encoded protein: CASSSDRVDYNSPLHF. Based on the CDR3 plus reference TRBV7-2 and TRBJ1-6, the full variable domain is GAGVSQSPSNKVTEKGKDVELRCDPISGHTALYWYRQSLGQGLEFLIYFQGNSAPDKSGLPSDRFSAERTGGSVSTLTIQRTQQEDSAVYLCASSSDRVDYNSPLHFGNGTRLTVT.

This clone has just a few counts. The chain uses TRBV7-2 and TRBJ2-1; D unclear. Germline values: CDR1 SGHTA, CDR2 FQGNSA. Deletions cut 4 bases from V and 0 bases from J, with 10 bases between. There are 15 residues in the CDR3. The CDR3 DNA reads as TGTGCCAGCAGCTCTTTCCGTAGCTCCTACAATGAGCAGTTCTTC. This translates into CASSSFRSSYNEQFF.

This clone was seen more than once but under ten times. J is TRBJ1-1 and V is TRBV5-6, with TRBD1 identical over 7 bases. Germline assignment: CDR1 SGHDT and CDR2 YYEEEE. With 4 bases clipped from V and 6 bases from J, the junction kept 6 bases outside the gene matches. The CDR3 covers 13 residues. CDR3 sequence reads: CASSPTGHAEAFF. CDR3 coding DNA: TGTGCCAGCAGCCCGACAGGGCACGCTGAAGCTTTCTTT.

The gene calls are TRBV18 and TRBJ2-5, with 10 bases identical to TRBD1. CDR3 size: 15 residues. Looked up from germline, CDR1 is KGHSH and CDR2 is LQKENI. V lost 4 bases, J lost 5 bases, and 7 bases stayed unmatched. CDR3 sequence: CASSLTGQGGETQYF. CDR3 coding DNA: TGTGCCAGCTCACTTACCGGACAGGGGGGGGAGACCCAGTACTTC.

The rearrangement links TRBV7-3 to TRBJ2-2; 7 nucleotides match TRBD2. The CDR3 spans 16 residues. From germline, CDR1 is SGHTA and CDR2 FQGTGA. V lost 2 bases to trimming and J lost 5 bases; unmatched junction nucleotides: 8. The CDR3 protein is CASSLVPGGRTGELFF. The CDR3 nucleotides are TGTGCCAGCAGCTTAGTCCCGGGGGGTCGAACCGGGGAGCTGTTTTTT.

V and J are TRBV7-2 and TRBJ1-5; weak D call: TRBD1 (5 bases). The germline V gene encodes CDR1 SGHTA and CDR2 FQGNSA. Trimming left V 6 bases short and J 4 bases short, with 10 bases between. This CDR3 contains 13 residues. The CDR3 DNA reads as TGTGCCAGCAGTAACCAGGGAAATCAGCCCCAGCATTTT. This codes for CASSNQGNQPQHF. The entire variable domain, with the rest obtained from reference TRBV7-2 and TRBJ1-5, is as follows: GAGVSQSPSNKVTEKGKDVELRCDPISGHTALYWYRQSLGQGLEFLIYFQGNSAPDKSGLPSDRFSAERTGGSVSTLTIQRTQQEDSAVYLCASSNQGNQPQHFGDGTRLSIL.

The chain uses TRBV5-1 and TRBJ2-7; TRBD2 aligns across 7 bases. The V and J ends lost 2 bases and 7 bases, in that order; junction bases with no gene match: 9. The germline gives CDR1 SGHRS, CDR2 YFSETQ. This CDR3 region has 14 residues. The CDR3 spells CASSLNQAAGEQYF. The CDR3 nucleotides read TGCGCCAGCAGCTTAAACCAGGCAGCGGGGGAGCAGTACTTC.

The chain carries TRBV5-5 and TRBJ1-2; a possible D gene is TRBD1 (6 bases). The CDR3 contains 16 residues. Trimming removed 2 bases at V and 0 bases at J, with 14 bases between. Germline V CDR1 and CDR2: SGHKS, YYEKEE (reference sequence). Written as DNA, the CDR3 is TGTGCCAGCAGCTTCCTGGGGACACCAACTAACTATGGCTACACCTTC. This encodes CASSFLGTPTNYGYTF.

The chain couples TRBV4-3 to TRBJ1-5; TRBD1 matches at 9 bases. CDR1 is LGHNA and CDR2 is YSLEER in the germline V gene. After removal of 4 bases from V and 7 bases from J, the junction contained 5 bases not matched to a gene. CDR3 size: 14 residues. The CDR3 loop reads CASSPQGAGQPQHF. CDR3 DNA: TGCGCCAGCAGCCCACAGGGGGCTGGGCAGCCCCAGCATTTT.

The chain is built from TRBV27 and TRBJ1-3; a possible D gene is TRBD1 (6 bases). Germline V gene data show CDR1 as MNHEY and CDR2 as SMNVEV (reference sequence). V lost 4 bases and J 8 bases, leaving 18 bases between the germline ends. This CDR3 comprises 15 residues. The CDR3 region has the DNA TGTGCCAGCAGTTCTCGGGGGCGAGCGGGGGACACCATATATTTT. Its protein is CASSSRGRAGDTIYF.

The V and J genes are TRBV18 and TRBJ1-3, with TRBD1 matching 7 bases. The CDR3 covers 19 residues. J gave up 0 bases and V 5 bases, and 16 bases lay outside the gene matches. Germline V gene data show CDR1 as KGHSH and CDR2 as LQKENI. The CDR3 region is CASSSVTTDRSYSGNTIYF. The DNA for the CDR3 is TGTGCCAGCTCAAGTGTTACAACGGACAGGTCCTACTCTGGAAACACCATATATTTT. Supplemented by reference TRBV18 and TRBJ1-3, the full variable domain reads NAGVMQNPRHLVRRRGQEARLRCSPMKGHSHVYWYRQLPEEGLKFMVYLQKENIIDESGMPKERFSAEFPKEGPSILRIQQVVRGDSAAYFCASSSVTTDRSYSGNTIYFGEGSWLTVV.

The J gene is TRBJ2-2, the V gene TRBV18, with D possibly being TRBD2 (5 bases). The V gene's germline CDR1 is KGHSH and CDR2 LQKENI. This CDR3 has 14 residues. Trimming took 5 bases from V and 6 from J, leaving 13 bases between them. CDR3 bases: TGTGCCAGCTCAACCCTCTCCGGGGCCGGGGAGCTGTTTTTT. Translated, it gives CASSTLSGAGELFF.

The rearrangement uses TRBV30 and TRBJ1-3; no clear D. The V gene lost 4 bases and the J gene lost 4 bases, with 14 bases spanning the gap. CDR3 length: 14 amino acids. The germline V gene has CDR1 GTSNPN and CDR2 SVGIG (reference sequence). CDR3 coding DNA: TGTGCCTGGATCGCGGGAGGTAGAGGAAACACCATATATTTT. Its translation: CAWIAGGRGNTIYF.

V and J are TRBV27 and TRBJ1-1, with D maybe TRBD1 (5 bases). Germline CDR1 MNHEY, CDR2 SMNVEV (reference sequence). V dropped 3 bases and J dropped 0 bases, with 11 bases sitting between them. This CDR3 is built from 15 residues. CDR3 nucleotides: TGTGCCAGCAGTTTTAGGTACAGGTTGAACACTGAAGCTTTCTTT. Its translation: CASSFRYRLNTEAFF.

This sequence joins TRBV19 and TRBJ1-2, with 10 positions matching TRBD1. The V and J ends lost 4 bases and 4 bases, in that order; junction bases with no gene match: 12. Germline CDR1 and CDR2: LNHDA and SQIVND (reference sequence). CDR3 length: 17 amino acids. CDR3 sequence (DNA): TGTGCCAGTAGTACGCCAAGACAGGGGGCGCTGGGCTATGGCTACACCTTC. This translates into CASSTPRQGALGYGYTF.

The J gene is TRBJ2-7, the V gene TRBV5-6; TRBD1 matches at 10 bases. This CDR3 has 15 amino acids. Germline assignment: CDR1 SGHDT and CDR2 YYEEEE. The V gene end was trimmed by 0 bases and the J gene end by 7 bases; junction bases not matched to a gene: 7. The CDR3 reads CASSLAGTGDEEQYF. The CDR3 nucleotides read TGTGCCAGCAGCTTGGCCGGGACAGGGGACGAGGAGCAGTACTTC. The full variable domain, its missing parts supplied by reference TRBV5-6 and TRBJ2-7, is DAGVTQSPTHLIKTRGQQVTLRCSPKSGHDTVSWYQQALGQGPQFIFQYYEEEERQRGNFPDRFSGHQFPNYSSELNVNALLLGDSALYLCASSLAGTGDEEQYFGPGTRLTVT.

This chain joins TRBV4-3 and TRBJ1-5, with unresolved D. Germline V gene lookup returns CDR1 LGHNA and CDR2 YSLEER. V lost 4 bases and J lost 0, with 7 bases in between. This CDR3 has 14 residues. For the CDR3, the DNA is TGCGCCAGCAGCCCTAATCTTAGCAATCAGCCCCAGCATTTT. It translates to CASSPNLSNQPQHF.

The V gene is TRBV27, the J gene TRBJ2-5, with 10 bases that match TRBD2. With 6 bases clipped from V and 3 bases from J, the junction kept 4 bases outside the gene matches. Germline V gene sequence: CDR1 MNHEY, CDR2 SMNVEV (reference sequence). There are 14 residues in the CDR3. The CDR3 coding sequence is TGTGCCAGCAGGAGAGGACTAGCGGAAGAGACCCAGTACTTC. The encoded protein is CASRRGLAEETQYF.

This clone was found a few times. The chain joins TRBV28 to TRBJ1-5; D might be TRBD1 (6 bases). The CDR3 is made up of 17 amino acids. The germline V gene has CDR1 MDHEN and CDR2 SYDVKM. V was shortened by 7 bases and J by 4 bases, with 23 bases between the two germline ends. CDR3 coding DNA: TGTGCCAGCACCCTAGGGGGTGGGGGCGCTGGGAATCAGCCCCAGCATTTT. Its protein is CASTLGGGGAGNQPQHF.

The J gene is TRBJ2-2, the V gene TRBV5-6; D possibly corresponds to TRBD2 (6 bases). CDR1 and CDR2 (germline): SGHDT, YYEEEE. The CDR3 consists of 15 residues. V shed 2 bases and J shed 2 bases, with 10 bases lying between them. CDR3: CASSFGTFNTGELFF. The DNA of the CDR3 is TGTGCCAGCAGCTTCGGGACTTTTAACACCGGGGAGCTGTTTTTT.

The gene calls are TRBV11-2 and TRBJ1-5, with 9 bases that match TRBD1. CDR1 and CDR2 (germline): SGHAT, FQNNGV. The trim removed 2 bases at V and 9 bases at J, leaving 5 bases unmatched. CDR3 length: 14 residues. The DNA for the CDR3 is TGTGCCAGCAGCTTACGGGACAGGGTGACGCCCCAGCATTTT. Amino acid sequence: CASSLRDRVTPQHF.

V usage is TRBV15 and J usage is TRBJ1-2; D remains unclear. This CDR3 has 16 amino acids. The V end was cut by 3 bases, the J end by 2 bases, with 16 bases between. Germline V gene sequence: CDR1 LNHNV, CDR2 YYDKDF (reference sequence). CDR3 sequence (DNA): TGTGCCACCAGCAGGGAATCTGGGCCCCTAAACTATGGCTACACCTTC. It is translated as CATSRESGPLNYGYTF. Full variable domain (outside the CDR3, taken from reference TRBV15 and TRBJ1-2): DAMVIQNPRYQVTQFGKPVTLSCSQTLNHNVMYWYQQKSSQAPKLLFHYYDKDFNNEADTPDNFQSRRPNTSFCFLDIRSPGLGDTAMYLCATSRESGPLNYGYTFGSGTRLTVV.

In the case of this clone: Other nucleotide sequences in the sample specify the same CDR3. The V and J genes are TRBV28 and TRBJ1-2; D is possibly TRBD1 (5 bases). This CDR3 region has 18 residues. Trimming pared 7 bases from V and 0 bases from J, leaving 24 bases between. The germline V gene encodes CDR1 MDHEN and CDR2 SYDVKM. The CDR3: CASNSFWQGRTTNYGYTF. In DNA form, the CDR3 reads TGTGCCAGCAACAGTTTTTGGCAGGGAAGAACCACTAACTATGGCTACACCTTC.

The CDR3, as DNA: TGTGCCAGCAGTTTCGGGACAAGATATGGCTACACCTTC. This sequence encodes CASSFGTRYGYTF. This chain connects TRBV6-1 to TRBJ1-2, with a tentative D call TRBD1 (6 bases). The germline V gene has CDR1 MNHNS and CDR2 SASEGT. This CDR3 region has 13 residues. Trimming shortened V by 5 bases and J by 5 bases, and 12 bases separated the two germline ends.

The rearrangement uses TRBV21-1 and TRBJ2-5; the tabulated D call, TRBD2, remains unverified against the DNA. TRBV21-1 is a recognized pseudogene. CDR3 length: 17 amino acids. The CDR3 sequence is CASSKNGWREGKETQYF. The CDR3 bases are TGTGCCAGCAGCAAAAATGGCTGGCGGGAGGGTAAGGAGACCCAGTACTTC.

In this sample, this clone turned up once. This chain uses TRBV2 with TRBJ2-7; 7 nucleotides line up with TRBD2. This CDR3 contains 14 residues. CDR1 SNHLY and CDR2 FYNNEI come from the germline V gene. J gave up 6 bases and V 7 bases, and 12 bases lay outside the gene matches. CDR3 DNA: TGTGCCAGCACCGTGACTAGCCCTAGGGGCGAGCAGTACTTC. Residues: CASTVTSPRGEQYF.

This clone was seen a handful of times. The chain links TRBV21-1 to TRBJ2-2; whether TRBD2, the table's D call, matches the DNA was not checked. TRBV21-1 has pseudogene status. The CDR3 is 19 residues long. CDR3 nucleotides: TGTGCCAGCAGCCTATGTGATGGTAGCGGGGGGGGTATCACCGGGGAGCTGTTTTTT. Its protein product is CASSLCDGSGGGITGELFF.

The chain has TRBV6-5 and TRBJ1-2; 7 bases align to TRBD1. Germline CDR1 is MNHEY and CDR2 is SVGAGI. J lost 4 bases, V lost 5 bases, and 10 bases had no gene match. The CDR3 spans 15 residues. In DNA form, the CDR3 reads TGTGCCAGCAGTCCGGGACAGCCCAGGACCTATGGCTACACCTTC. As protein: CASSPGQPRTYGYTF.